The 18 T cell receptor beta chains below all came from one sample that was sequenced in a study of vaccination effects on CD4 cells after COVID-19. ViraFEST assay sequencing came after antigen-specific CD4+ T cells were expanded with viral peptide pools. Culturing for about 9 days preceded CD4+ T cell isolation. Each person got two doses of an mRNA SARS-CoV-2 vaccine, BNT162b2 or mRNA-1273. Only in-frame clones appear in the TCRdb table, and some are missing; sequencing was by immunoSEQ multiplex PCR. Of some 69,000 clones in the sample, about 67% were seen once. These receptors lack a known antigen. This specimen was CD4+ T cells from PBMCs cultured with HCoV-229E spike peptides, taken after COVID-19 vaccination. Receptors originate from a human donor who received a COVID-19 vaccine.

This chain uses TRBV6-1 with TRBJ2-5, with D perhaps given as TRBD1 or TRBD2 (5 bases each). The V and J ends lost 2 bases and 4 bases respectively, with 14 bases between them. CDR3 length: 15 residues. Germline V gene lookup returns CDR1 MNHNS and CDR2 SASEGT. The CDR3 nucleotides read TGTGCCAGCAGTGAAACTAGGGGTTTCGGAGAGACCCAGTACTTC. It translates to CASSETRGFGETQYF.

The CDR3 region is CASSLTGTGNSPLHF. CDR3 DNA sequence: TGCGCCAGCAGCTTGACCGGGACAGGTAATTCACCCCTCCACTTT. The V gene is TRBV5-1, the J gene TRBJ1-6; 8 bases fit TRBD1. The CDR3 is 15 residues long. Per germline, CDR1 SGHRS and CDR2 YFSETQ. With V trimmed by 1 base and J by 6 bases, 3 bases remained unmatched.

The chain uses TRBV6-1 and TRBJ1-1; possibly TRBD1 for D (6 bases). The germline CDR1 and CDR2 sequences are MNHNS and SASEGT. The CDR3 totals 15 residues. V lost 1 base to trimming and J lost 5 bases, with 14 bases between them. The CDR3 DNA is TGTGCCAGCAGTGAAGATCCCGGGGGCAGGACTGAAGCTTTCTTT. The encoded protein is CASSEDPGGRTEAFF.

V gene TRBV6-5 combines with J gene TRBJ1-2; D gene uncertain. V was cut by 6 bases and J by 3 bases, with 11 bases left in between. The CDR3 loop spans 13 amino acids. The germline V gene encodes CDR1 MNHEY and CDR2 SVGAGI. The CDR3 DNA sequence: TGTGCCAGCAGCACTAGCGGTCACTATGGCTACACCTTC. Translated: CASSTSGHYGYTF.

CDR3 region: CASSFQERETQYF. CDR3 nucleotides: TGTGCCAGCAGCTTTCAAGAGAGGGAGACCCAGTACTTC. V is TRBV7-2 and J is TRBJ2-5, with D unclear. V was clipped by 3 bases and J by 5 bases, with 10 bases between them. CDR1 and CDR2 (germline): SGHTA, FQGNSA. The CDR3 runs 13 residues.

The V call is TRBV7-3, the J call TRBJ2-1, with D unresolved. The length of the CDR3 is 13 residues. With 5 bases removed from V and 5 bases from J, the gap between germline ends came to 10 bases. Germline loops: CDR1 SGHTA, CDR2 FQGTGA. In DNA, the CDR3 is TGTGCCAGCAGCGAGAATCAAAACAATGAGCAGTTCTTC. It yields the protein CASSENQNNEQFF.

This clone was recorded a few times. The chain carries TRBV12-5 and TRBJ2-2; TRBD1 agrees at 9 bases. The CDR3 runs to 17 residues. Trimming removed 5 bases from V and 5 bases from J; junction bases left unmatched: 12. Germline assignment: CDR1 LGHNT and CDR2 FRNRAP. CDR3 residues: CASGLLTGTGRTGELFF. The CDR3 DNA follows: TGTGCTAGTGGTCTACTAACCGGGACAGGGCGAACCGGGGAGCTGTTTTTT.

This clone was seen only a few times. V and J are TRBV5-1 and TRBJ2-5; 12 positions agree with TRBD1. Germline-derived CDR1 and CDR2 are SGHRS and YFSETQ. CDR3 length: 16 residues. With V trimmed by 4 bases and J by 4 bases, 8 bases remained unmatched. The CDR3 coding sequence is TGCGCCAGCAGCCTCCTACCGGGACAGGGGGCAGAGACCCAGTACTTC. Its protein is CASSLLPGQGAETQYF. The full variable domain, in which reference TRBV5-1 and TRBJ2-5 provide the parts outside the CDR3, is KAGVTQTPRYLIKTRGQQVTLSCSPISGHRSVSWYQQTPGQGLQFLFEYFSETQRNKGNFPGRFSGRQFSNSRSEMNVSTLELGDSALYLCASSLLPGQGAETQYFGPGTRLLVL.

The chain has TRBV24-1 and TRBJ2-5; D remains ambiguous. Germline CDR1 and CDR2: KGHDR and SFDVKD. The CDR3 is made up of 11 amino acids. V gave up 5 bases and J gave up 5 bases, with 5 bases separating them. The DNA of the CDR3 is TGTGCCACCAGTGGGGGTGAGACCCAGTACTTC. Protein: CATSGGETQYF.

The chain uses TRBV6-5 and TRBJ1-5; 10 bases are shared with TRBD1. This CDR3 is built from 15 residues. Germline trimming cut 8 bases from V and 3 bases from J; bases unmatched to any gene: 7. Germline lookup yields CDR1 MNHEY and CDR2 SVGAGI. CDR3 DNA sequence: TGTGCCAGCGAAGTGGGGACAGGGGTCAATCAGCCCCAGCATTTT. Translated, it gives CASEVGTGVNQPQHF.

This chain uses TRBV3-1 (or the pseudogene TRBV3-2) with TRBJ1-6; 8 nucleotides align to TRBD1. Per the germline V gene, CDR1 is LGHDT and CDR2 is YNNKEL (reference sequence). The CDR3 consists of 14 residues. The V segment lost 3 bases and the J segment 10 bases; nucleotides outside the gene matches: 5. Here the CDR3 reads CASSQDRVRSPLHF. DNA of the CDR3: TGTGCCAGCAGCCAGGACAGGGTACGATCACCCCTCCACTTT.

This chain links TRBV18 with TRBJ1-4, with D perhaps matching TRBD1 (5 bases). Germline V lookup: CDR1 KGHSH, CDR2 LQKENI. The V gene lost 1 base and the J gene lost 0 bases, with 6 bases spanning the gap. CDR3 length: 15 amino acids. The CDR3 is CASSPRTTTNEKLFF. CDR3 nucleotide sequence: TGTGCCAGCTCACCACGGACAACAACTAATGAAAAACTGTTTTTT.

The chain uses TRBV6-5 and TRBJ1-2, with TRBD1 matching 9 bases. CDR1 and CDR2 from the germline V gene are MNHEY and SVGAGI. The CDR3 sequence is 11 residues long. V dropped 8 bases and J dropped 8; count of bases not matched to a gene: 3. CDR3 sequence: CASGTGFGYTF. For the CDR3, the DNA is TGTGCCAGCGGGACAGGGTTCGGCTACACCTTC.

This sequence joins TRBV6-2 or TRBV6-3 and TRBJ2-2; D possibly corresponds to TRBD1 (5 bases). Germline assignment: CDR1 MNHEY and CDR2 SVGEGT. The V and J ends lost 3 bases and 7 bases respectively, with 9 bases between them. The CDR3 length is 13 residues. The CDR3, as DNA: TGTGCCAGCAGTTATGCAGGGCTCGGGGAGCTGTTTTTT. Translated: CASSYAGLGELFF.

The chain employs TRBV19 and TRBJ2-1, with D perhaps TRBD1 (5 bases). The V and J ends lost 8 bases and 9 bases respectively, with 23 bases between them. Germline loops: CDR1 LNHDA, CDR2 SQIVND (reference sequence). This CDR3 has 15 residues. CDR3 DNA sequence: TGTGCCAGTGAGAGACATCTGGGGCCCCCGGGTGAGCAGTTCTTC. It codes for CASERHLGPPGEQFF. Full variable domain (outside the CDR3, taken from reference TRBV19 and TRBJ2-1): DGGITQSPKYLFRKEGQNVTLSCEQNLNHDAMYWYRQDPGQGLRLIYYSQIVNDFQKGDIAEGYSVSREKKESFPLTVTSAQKNPTAFYLCASERHLGPPGEQFFGPGTRLTVL.

V gene TRBV5-5 combines with J gene TRBJ1-1, with TRBD1 matching over 7 bases. CDR3 length: 16 residues. CDR1 SGHKS and CDR2 YYEKEE come from the germline V gene (reference sequence). The junction had 15 bases not matched to a gene; V was cut back by 2 bases and J by 8 bases. CDR3: CASSFPHPGQSREAFF. The CDR3 nucleotides are TGTGCCAGCAGCTTCCCCCATCCGGGACAGTCGCGAGAAGCTTTCTTT.

This rearrangement joins TRBV7-9 to TRBJ2-2, with TRBD2 identical over 7 bases. CDR3 length: 13 residues. Germline CDR1 and CDR2: SEHNR and FQNEAQ (reference sequence). Losses at the gene ends were 7 bases for V and 6 bases for J; bases not matched to a gene: 5. CDR3 region: CASNSRGSGELFF. The CDR3 bases are TGTGCCAGCAACTCGCGGGGGTCCGGGGAGCTGTTTTTT.

The chain employs TRBV30 and TRBJ2-1; weak D call: TRBD2 (7 bases). Germline V gives CDR1 GTSNPN, CDR2 SVGIG (reference sequence). The CDR3 totals 14 residues. The CDR3 reads CAGGGSTGGDEQFF. CDR3 nucleotides: TGTGCGGGAGGGGGATCAACGGGGGGCGATGAGCAGTTCTTC.